The TCR beta chain described here comes from a study of blood T cell repertoires in COVID-19. Before they entered the study, exposed participants had met a COVID-19 case within 2 weeks. The CDR3 extends over 16 amino acids. With 4 bases clipped from V and 6 bases from J, the junction kept 13 bases outside the gene matches. From germline, CDR1 is SGDLS and CDR2 YYNGEE. Repertoires were generated with immunoSEQ multiplex PCR, while TCRdb's copy carries only in-frame clones and drops some. Found here are about 210,000 clones, about 83% of them singletons; the top ten hold 3% to 3.5%. The V gene is TRBV9, the J gene TRBJ2-3, with 8 bases lining up with TRBD2. Source material: PBMCs or T cells enriched from blood (not recorded which). This receptor was taken from a woman aged 30 to 39 who had been exposed to COVID-19. The CDR3 spells CASSIPRGGGTDTQYF. The CDR3 nucleotides are TGTGCCAGCAGCATACCCCGGGGGGGCGGTACGGATACGCAGTATTTT.